This T cell receptor beta chain originates from a study of OX40 agonist ivuxolimab in advanced cancers. Study-level background: Ivuxolimab was an agonistic, fully human IgG2 monoclonal antibody directed against OX40 (CD134), a costimulatory receptor. Intravenous ivuxolimab was administered to patients every 2 weeks at six dose levels: 0.01, 0.1, 0.3, 1.5, 3 and 10 mg/kg. Of the approximately 50 dose-escalation patients, hepatocellular carcinoma was present in about 20, melanoma in roughly 15, renal cell carcinoma in 9 and head and neck cancer in 9. In the dose-escalation cohort, 75% to 90% of patients were male, and the mean age was 60 years with a range of 23 to 79. Prior anti-PD-1, anti-PD-L1 or anti-CTLA-4 therapy was permitted, and checkpoint inhibitors had been received by more than 35% of dose-escalation patients. Partial responses occurred in three dose-escalation patients, of whom one had hepatocellular carcinoma and two had cutaneous melanoma. The point of sequencing TCRbeta in the periphery was to test whether ivuxolimab changed TCR sequence diversity and drove clonal T-cell expansion. The monotherapy dose-escalation portion (N ≈ 50 patients) of the phase I ivuxolimab trial is reported in the paper.

Judged by its sample share, this clone qualifies as medium-sized (0.01 to 0.1%). Its antigen specificity is not known. Base qualities are not recorded, but no much larger clone differs from it by a single base. Spanning cysteine to phenylalanine, the CDR3 consists of 12 amino acids. Just the 36-base CDR3 DNA is kept, in frame starting at base 1. For CDR1 and CDR2, the germline V gene lists SGHNT and YENEEA. V was cut back by 5 bases and J by 1 base, leaving a gap of 4 bases between them. The trial excluded patients who had a history of autoimmune disease or who were on systemic immunosuppression. Peripheral blood for TCR sequencing was collected from all dose cohorts at baseline, on cycle 4 day 1, and on cycle 7 day 1. Samples were obtained from an open-label, multicenter, first-in-human phase I dose-escalation trial of ivuxolimab. Adults with locally advanced or metastatic melanoma, renal cell, hepatocellular, or head and neck squamous cell carcinoma were enrolled in the trial. Before TCR sequencing, CD4+ and CD8+ T cells were separately sorted from peripheral blood.

The study at large found these results: Low levels of normalized T-cell clonal expansion were also shown by some nonresponding patients. The antigen specificity of the clonally expanded peripheral T cells was not determined. At doses from 0.1 to 3.0 mg/kg, clonal expansion was seen in both CD4+ and CD8+ blood T cells between baseline and week 6. After ivuxolimab, more expanded clones were found on average in CD8+ T cells than in CD4+ T cells. In the 0.1-3.0 mg/kg groups, partial responders were among the patients with the lowest normalized peripheral clonal expansion, particularly in CD8+ T cells.

Genomic DNA was extracted from sorted cells for sequencing of the TCRbeta CDR3 region. The immunoSEQ Assay was used to sequence the TCRbeta CDR3 regions. Entries here come from immuneACCESS through TCRdb and include only in-frame sequences with V and J called. Some clones fail to appear in such tables; in the studies checked, an unresolved V gene covers under half of the shortfall, and the cause of the remainder is unknown. Across this sample there are more than 45,000 clones, with about four fifths seen only once. The top ten clones comprise over 1.3% of the sample. The sequence was collected from an adult with an advanced solid tumor such as melanoma, head and neck, liver or kidney cancer. The rearrangement combines TRBV11-3 with TRBJ2-3; the D gene lacks a confident call. This specimen was CD4+ or CD8+ T cells sorted from blood, taken in a trial of the OX40 agonist ivuxolimab. The base sequence is TGTGCCAGCAGCCTTCGCACAGATACGCAGTATTTT. Its translation reads: CASSLRTDTQYF.